These 26 T cell receptor beta chains originate from one sample sequenced in a study of CD8+ T cells in alopecia areata. Treatment described: oral pan-JAK inhibitor, 5-10 mg twice daily. Isolated RNA was reverse transcribed into cDNA used as the sequencing template. Using immunoSEQ multiplex PCR, the repertoire was profiled, and TCRdb retains in-frame clones only, with some absent. The data show about 210,000 clones, around 65% seen once. The sequences come from CD4+ T cells sorted from blood, collected at week 4, from a patient treated with tofacitinib. All receptors come from a human donor with alopecia areata.

The chain is built from TRBV30 and TRBJ2-1; either TRBD1 or TRBD2 may supply D (5 bases each). Trimming cost V 2 bases and J 9 bases, with 14 bases left between them. Germline V gene data show CDR1 as GTSNPN and CDR2 as SVGIG (reference sequence). CDR3 length equals 13 residues. This CDR3 reads CAWSRMGESEQFF. The CDR3 region has the DNA TGTGCCTGGAGTAGAATGGGGGAAAGTGAGCAGTTCTTC.

In this sample, this clone turned up a few times. The rearrangement joins TRBV4-1 to TRBJ2-5; D assignment may be TRBD1 or TRBD2 (7 bases each). There are 16 residues in the CDR3. Germline V gene sequence: CDR1 MGHRA, CDR2 YSYEKL. V shed 4 bases and J shed 4 bases, with 19 bases lying between them. The CDR3 DNA reads as TGCGCCAGCAGCCTCGGCAGGGGGGGCTTGGGAGAGACCCAGTACTTC. As protein: CASSLGRGGLGETQYF.

This clone was counted a few times. The V gene is TRBV7-2, the J gene TRBJ2-4; the D gene is possibly TRBD2 (7 bases). V was pared by 1 base and J by 9 bases, with 13 bases between. The germline CDR1 and CDR2 sequences are SGHTA and FQGNSA. This CDR3 is 14 amino acids long. CDR3 in DNA: TGTGCCAGCAGCTTAGAGCAGGGGAGGGGCATTCAGTACTTC. This codes for CASSLEQGRGIQYF.

The genes are TRBV29-1 and TRBJ1-1, with TRBD1 identical over 8 bases. Germline lookup yields CDR1 SQVTM and CDR2 ANQGSEA. The CDR3 has 11 residues. J was trimmed by 4 bases and V by 7 bases; bases with no gene match: 2. CDR3 loop: CSGTGGTEAFF. The CDR3 region has the DNA TGCAGCGGTACAGGGGGCACTGAAGCTTTCTTT.

This chain connects TRBV2 to TRBJ2-7; D uncertain. There are 14 residues in the CDR3. CDR1 and CDR2 (germline): SNHLY, FYNNEI. Between the trimmed V and J ends, which lost 4 bases and 3 bases, there was a span of 13 bases. CDR3 bases: TGTGCCAGCAGTGGATCGGTGGCCAGCTACGAGCAGTACTTC. Residues: CASSGSVASYEQYF.

The genes are TRBV5-4 and TRBJ1-3; D call uncertain. Germline CDR1 is SGHNT and CDR2 is YYREEE (reference sequence). V was shortened by 1 base and J by 0 bases, with 11 bases between the two germline ends. This CDR3 has 16 residues. CDR3 bases: TGTGCCAGCAGCTTGAATGTTCCGGGCTCTGGAAACACCATATATTTT. As protein: CASSLNVPGSGNTIYF. Looking up the rest from reference TRBV5-4 and TRBJ1-3 gives the full variable domain: ETGVTQSPTHLIKTRGQQVTLRCSSQSGHNTVSWYQQALGQGPQFIFQYYREEENGRGNFPPRFSGLQFPNYSSELNVNALELDDSALYLCASSLNVPGSGNTIYFGEGSWLTVV.

The V and J genes are TRBV5-1 and TRBJ2-7, with TRBD1 as a possible D gene (6 bases). Germline V gives CDR1 SGHRS, CDR2 YFSETQ. V was pared by 0 bases and J by 7 bases, with 11 bases between. The CDR3 totals 13 residues. CDR3 sequence (DNA): TGCGCCAGCAGCTTGGCCGGGACACCAGAGCAGTACTTC. This sequence encodes CASSLAGTPEQYF.

The genes are TRBV13 and TRBJ2-5, with D unclear. Germline assignment: CDR1 PRHDT and CDR2 FYEKMQ (reference sequence). Deletions cut 0 bases from V and 5 bases from J, with 4 bases between. The CDR3 has 12 residues. The CDR3 here is CASSLGLETQYF. CDR3 in DNA: TGTGCCAGCAGCTTAGGATTGGAGACCCAGTACTTC.

The chain is built from TRBV5-6 and TRBJ2-1; possibly TRBD1 for D (5 bases). CDR3 size: 12 residues. V was shortened by 3 bases and J by 8 bases, with 9 bases between the two germline ends. Germline assignment: CDR1 SGHDT and CDR2 YYEEEE. This CDR3 is CASSSGQDEQFF. DNA for the CDR3: TGTGCCAGCAGCTCTGGACAAGATGAGCAGTTCTTC.

This rearrangement joins TRBV27 to TRBJ2-5, with D possibly matching TRBD2 (5 bases). CDR3 size: 14 residues. The V end was cut by 5 bases, the J end by 2 bases, with 12 bases between. Germline V gives CDR1 MNHEY, CDR2 SMNVEV (reference sequence). CDR3 sequence: CASSPRTGQETQYF. The CDR3 DNA follows: TGTGCCAGCAGTCCGCGGACGGGACAAGAGACCCAGTACTTC.

CDR3 nucleotide sequence: TGCGCCAGCAGCTTGGGGCTAGTAGCAGATACGCAGTATTTT. Translation: CASSLGLVADTQYF. The chain is built from TRBV5-1 and TRBJ2-3, with D uncertain. CDR1 and CDR2 from the germline V gene are SGHRS and YFSETQ. The ends were cut back, 0 bases at V and 4 bases at J, with 9 bases in the middle. CDR3 size: 14 residues. The full variable domain, completed using reference TRBV5-1 and TRBJ2-3, is KAGVTQTPRYLIKTRGQQVTLSCSPISGHRSVSWYQQTPGQGLQFLFEYFSETQRNKGNFPGRFSGRQFSNSRSEMNVSTLELGDSALYLCASSLGLVADTQYFGPGTRLTVL.

The table lists this clone with a count of one. The chain is built from TRBV28 and TRBJ1-2; D is uncertain. The CDR3 covers 14 residues. Germline V lookup: CDR1 MDHEN, CDR2 SYDVKM. Trimming took 5 bases from V and 4 from J, leaving 14 bases between them. CDR3 sequence (DNA): TGTGCCAGCAGTGTCCCCCCGCCCCCCTATGGCTACACCTTC. It yields the protein CASSVPPPPYGYTF.

This clone has only a few counts. This sequence joins TRBV7-9 and TRBJ1-2; 9 bases line up with TRBD1. V was clipped by 0 bases and J by 2 bases; unmatched bases: 1. CDR3 size: 15 residues. From germline, CDR1 is SEHNR and CDR2 FQNEAQ (reference sequence). CDR3: CASSLATGGNYGYTF. As DNA, the CDR3 is TGTGCCAGCAGCTTAGCGACAGGGGGGAACTATGGCTACACCTTC.

The chain is built from TRBV30 and TRBJ2-6; D is perhaps TRBD2 (6 bases). The V gene's germline CDR1 is GTSNPN and CDR2 SVGIG (reference sequence). The CDR3 totals 15 residues. V gave up 8 bases and J gave up 0 bases, with 14 bases separating them. CDR3 region: CAAGLSGSGANVLTF. Written as DNA, the CDR3 is TGTGCCGCGGGGCTATCCGGCTCTGGGGCCAACGTCCTGACTTTC.

The rearrangement links TRBV7-9 to TRBJ2-7; the D is unclear. The CDR3 has 13 residues. V was cut by 2 bases and J by 4 bases, with 9 bases left in between. Germline V gene lookup returns CDR1 SEHNR and CDR2 FQNEAQ (reference sequence). The CDR3 DNA is TGTGCCAGCAGCTTACCCGAATCGTACGAGCAGTACTTC. Its translation is CASSLPESYEQYF.

CDR3 coding DNA: TGTGCCAGCAGCGCACGACAGGGGGCTGGCTATGGCTACACCTTC. Its translation is CASSARQGAGYGYTF. The chain carries TRBV9 and TRBJ1-2; 10 nucleotides align to TRBD1. The V gene's germline CDR1 is SGDLS and CDR2 YYNGEE. This CDR3 has 15 amino acids. The junction had 6 bases not matched to a gene; V was cut back by 3 bases and J by 4 bases.

The V call is TRBV15, the J call TRBJ2-4; the D is unclear. This CDR3 is 13 amino acids long. The V end lost 5 bases, the J end lost 8 bases, and 13 bases lay between the germline ends. Germline V gene data show CDR1 as LNHNV and CDR2 as YYDKDF (reference sequence). For the CDR3, the DNA is TGTGCCACCAGCGCTAGGGTTGCCGACATTCAGTACTTC. It codes for CATSARVADIQYF.

The J gene is TRBJ2-3, the V gene TRBV25-1, with 8 bases that match TRBD1. The CDR3 spans 15 residues. The germline gives CDR1 MGHDK, CDR2 SYGVNS. The V and J ends lost 4 bases and 4 bases, in that order; junction bases with no gene match: 7. The CDR3: CASSVSAGGADTQYF. The CDR3 DNA reads TGTGCCAGCAGTGTTTCAGCAGGGGGCGCAGATACGCAGTATTTT.

In the case of this clone: A junction boundary mismatches the germline segment, possibly from a read error. The rearrangement links TRBV2 to TRBJ1-1; 7 nucleotides align to TRBD1. This CDR3 is built from 16 residues. Germline V lookup: CDR1 SNHLY, CDR2 FYNNEI. The CDR3 is CASSEAVAGGRTEAFF. DNA of the CDR3: TGTGCCAGCAGCGAAGCGGTTGCAGGGGGGAGAACTGAAGCTTTCTTT.

V gene TRBV30 combines with J gene TRBJ1-2, with D maybe TRBD1 (6 bases). CDR3 length equals 13 residues. Trimming stripped 4 bases from V and 8 bases from J, with 17 bases between. Germline V gene lookup returns CDR1 GTSNPN and CDR2 SVGIG (reference sequence). The CDR3 sequence: CAWTPGGARGYTF. The CDR3 DNA reads as TGTGCCTGGACCCCGGGGGGGGCGCGAGGCTACACCTTC.

This sequence joins TRBV6-5 and TRBJ2-1; 10 bases are shared with TRBD1. This CDR3 contains 15 residues. Losses at the gene ends were 5 bases for V and 7 bases for J; bases not matched to a gene: 8. Germline V gene lookup returns CDR1 MNHEY and CDR2 SVGAGI. This CDR3 is CASSPPGQGLNEQFF. DNA for the CDR3: TGTGCCAGCAGTCCTCCGGGACAGGGGTTAAATGAGCAGTTCTTC.

The V and J genes are TRBV18 and TRBJ2-2, with D tentatively TRBD1 (5 bases). This CDR3 contains 16 residues. Trimming pared 3 bases from V and 0 bases from J, leaving 11 bases between. The germline gives CDR1 KGHSH, CDR2 LQKENI. This CDR3 is CASSPLGAANTGELFF. In DNA form, the CDR3 reads TGTGCCAGCTCACCCCTTGGGGCCGCGAACACCGGGGAGCTGTTTTTT.

This clone has only a few counts. The chain links TRBV11-2 to TRBJ1-1, with 9 positions matching TRBD1. This CDR3 is built from 14 residues. Unmatched junction bases numbered 0, after V lost 0 bases and J lost 4 bases. Per germline, CDR1 SGHAT and CDR2 FQNNGV. CDR3 sequence reads: CASSLEGQGTEAFF. CDR3 in DNA: TGTGCCAGCAGCTTAGAGGGACAGGGCACTGAAGCTTTCTTT.

The chain uses TRBV29-1 and TRBJ2-2; D uncertain. CDR1 and CDR2 (germline): SQVTM, ANQGSEA. The CDR3 sequence is 11 residues long. Deletions cut 5 bases from V and 2 bases from J, with 3 bases between. CDR3 nucleotide sequence: TGCAGCGTTAGTAACACCGGGGAGCTGTTTTTT. This translates into CSVSNTGELFF.

This rearrangement joins TRBV4-3 to TRBJ2-1; D is unclear. Germline V gives CDR1 LGHNA, CDR2 YSLEER. The length of the CDR3 is 13 residues. The V and J ends lost 0 bases and 9 bases respectively, with 9 bases between them. The CDR3 loop reads CASSQDKRTEQFF. DNA of the CDR3: TGCGCCAGCAGCCAAGATAAGAGGACTGAGCAGTTCTTC.

Only a few counts were recorded for this clone. The J gene is TRBJ1-1, the V gene TRBV29-1; 7 positions agree with TRBD1. This CDR3 is built from 13 residues. Germline V gene data show CDR1 as SQVTM and CDR2 as ANQGSEA. With V trimmed by 6 bases and J by 3 bases, 7 bases remained unmatched. The CDR3 loop is CSVRQGRDTEAFF. The CDR3 DNA sequence: TGCAGCGTCCGACAGGGACGGGACACTGAAGCTTTCTTT.